The TCR beta chain under discussion was sequenced for a study of cytomegalovirus exposure and HLA in healthy donors (dated by TCRdb to 2016 to 2017). As for the study more broadly: A later analysis indicated that the roughly 130 validation repertoires were generated on the platform also employed for the approximately 700 repertoires of the first cohort. The study aimed to test whether signatures of past pathogen exposure could be identified by cataloging public T cell receptors. A separate validation cohort of about 110 different subjects was used in addition to the approximately 610-subject first cohort. To predict cytomegalovirus infection status, the study combined high-throughput TCR immunosequencing, statistical association of individual TCRs with disease status, and machine learning. Study-level results and caveats: Most TCR sequences were seen in very few donors, while some public TCRs were found in many individuals. The study listed 164 TCR beta chains as associated with cytomegalovirus. Subsequent analysis determined that TCRs grouped into clusters in the first cohort also showed a tendency toward co-occurrence across the roughly 130 validation repertoires, and approximately 94% of cluster scores exceeded 0. In both the original and validation cohorts, the classifier was reported to diagnose cytomegalovirus status with high specificity and sensitivity. It was suggested by the authors that the approach could potentially be generalized to other disease states and immunological phenotypes. Three of the identified cytomegalovirus-associated TCR beta chains were confirmed in vitro to be specific for cytomegalovirus antigens. The validation cohort had no HLA typing available for a later analysis, so co-occurrence within that cohort was assessed over all 120 or so repertoires.

The protocol used for the library was the immunoSEQ multiplex PCR assay. Turning to the authors' computational methods: To diagnose cytomegalovirus status from the catalog of TCR beta chain sequences, a statistical classification framework was built. The table comes from immuneACCESS by way of TCRdb, which keeps in-frame sequences with V and J called. Part of the clones is missing from these tables; in studies checked, under half for an unresolved V gene and the rest for unknown reasons. That table furnishes V, J and clone size, whereas the DNA furnished D and trimming. Here the sample has about 130,000 clones; roughly 89% occur a single time. Over 8.5% of the sample is taken by the ten largest. The donors belonged to the validation cohort of over a hundred subjects, which was separate from the 666-subject first cohort. The germline V gene (reference sequence) yields SSHAT for CDR1 and FNYEAQ for CDR2. V is cut back by 1 base and J by 0 bases, with 8 bases in the junction unmatched. The CDR3 spans 19 residues, from the cysteine through the phenylalanine. Only the CDR3 portion is preserved as DNA: 57 bases, with reading frame beginning at the first base.

Concerning this clone itself: It lacks a known antigen. Nothing much larger sits one base from this clone, and base qualities are not available.

The sample consisted of PBMCs. The clonotype comes from a woman younger than 35 in good health and CMV-seropositive. The chain uses TRBV7-7 and TRBJ2-1; 11 bases in the junction line up with TRBD2. The CDR3 region has the sequence CASSLVLAGGSYSYNEQFF. The nucleotides are TGTGCCAGCAGCTTAGTGCTAGCGGGGGGTTCCTACTCCTACAATGAGCAGTTCTTC.